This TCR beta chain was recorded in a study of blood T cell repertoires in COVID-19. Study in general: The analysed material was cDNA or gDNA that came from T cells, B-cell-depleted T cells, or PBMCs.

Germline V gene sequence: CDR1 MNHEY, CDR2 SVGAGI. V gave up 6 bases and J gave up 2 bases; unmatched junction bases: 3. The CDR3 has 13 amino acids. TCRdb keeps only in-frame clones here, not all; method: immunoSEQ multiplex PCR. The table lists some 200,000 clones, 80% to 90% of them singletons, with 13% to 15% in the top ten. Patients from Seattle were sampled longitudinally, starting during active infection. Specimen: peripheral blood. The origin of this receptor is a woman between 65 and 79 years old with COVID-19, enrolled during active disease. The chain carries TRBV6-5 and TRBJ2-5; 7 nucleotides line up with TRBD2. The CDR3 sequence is CASSLLAQETQYF. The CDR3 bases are TGTGCCAGCAGCCTACTAGCGCAAGAGACCCAGTACTTC.